This T cell receptor (beta chain) originates from a study of graft-versus-host responses after intestinal transplantation. Study as a whole: Tacrolimus plus steroids were given to all recipients for about 3 years, preceded by anti-thymocyte globulin induction. General study results and limits: Within allografts, high graft-versus-host to host-versus-graft clonal ratios were seen among patients with graft-donor T cell macrochimerism.

The germline V gene encodes CDR1 LNHNV and CDR2 YYDKDF (reference sequence). With V trimmed by 3 bases and J by 3 bases, 3 bases remained unmatched. The CDR3 has 14 residues. Remarks on this clone: The antigen remains unidentified.

Repertoires were generated with immunoSEQ multiplex PCR, while TCRdb's copy carries only in-frame clones and drops some. The sample contains about 51,000 clones, approximately 88% of which appear only once. The genes are TRBV15 and TRBJ2-7, with TRBD1 matching over 9 bases. The input for sequencing was unstimulated CD4+ T cells sorted from spleen or lymph node cells, taken before transplant. The source of this sequence is a human donor who was the organ donor for an intestinal transplant. The chain's CDR3 is CATSSGTGSYEQYF. The CDR3 coding sequence is TGTGCCACCAGCAGTGGGACAGGGAGCTACGAGCAGTACTTC.